The 14 T cell receptor beta chains given below trace back to one sample, sequenced in a study of shared clonotypes between healthy human individuals. Using immunoSEQ multiplex PCR, the repertoire was profiled, and TCRdb retains in-frame clones only, with some absent. The sample has around 980,000 clones; 75% to 85% are singletons. The sample comprised memory CD4+ T cells from PBMCs. Subset meaning: CD45RA-negative fraction. Every receptor here comes from a man between 18 and 29 years old in good health. Some clones in this sample may be carry-over from other donors' samples.

At least ten counts were recorded for this clone. The rearrangement links TRBV7-8 to TRBJ1-5; D gene ambiguous. V dropped 0 bases and J dropped 3 bases, with 9 bases sitting between them. Germline loops: CDR1 SGHVS, CDR2 FQNEAQ. This CDR3 has 15 amino acids. The CDR3 is CASSLAPGYNQPQHF. The CDR3 DNA reads TGTGCCAGCAGCTTAGCGCCCGGGTACAATCAGCCCCAGCATTTT.

The chain couples TRBV6-1 to TRBJ2-1, with D hard to call. The CDR3 is 15 residues long. V shed 6 bases and J shed 1 base, with 13 bases lying between them. Germline V gene data show CDR1 as MNHNS and CDR2 as SASEGT. The CDR3 DNA reads TGTGCCAGCAGCCTGACCGGAGTTTCCTACAATGAGCAGTTCTTC. Protein: CASSLTGVSYNEQFF.

This clone was seen only a few times. The V and J genes are TRBV20-1 and TRBJ2-7, with D maybe TRBD1 (6 bases). The V end lost 6 bases, the J end lost 4 bases, and 10 bases lay between the germline ends. This CDR3 region has 11 residues. Looked up from germline, CDR1 is DFQATT and CDR2 is SNEGSKA (reference sequence). In nucleotides, the CDR3 is TGCAGTGCCAATCAGGGGTACGAGCAGTACTTC. Protein sequence: CSANQGYEQYF.

A few counts support this clone. A much larger clone differs by one base, so this may be a read error. The sample holds other DNA sequences that translate to the same CDR3. The CDR3 DNA is TGTGCCAGCAGTGAATTGGGGAACACTGAAGCTTTCTTT. It specifies CASSELGNTEAFF. This chain links TRBV2 with TRBJ1-1; D not certain. Trimming stripped 2 bases from V and 1 base from J, with 5 bases between. Germline V gene lookup returns CDR1 SNHLY and CDR2 FYNNEI. There are 13 residues in the CDR3.

V usage is TRBV20-1 and J usage is TRBJ2-7; D remains ambiguous. The CDR3 contains 10 residues. In germline, CDR1 is DFQATT, CDR2 SNEGSKA (reference sequence). V lost 1 base, J lost 5 bases, and 3 bases lay in between. The CDR3 DNA sequence: TGCAGTGCTAGAGCCAACGAGCAGTACTTC. Translated, it gives CSARANEQYF.

The chain recombines TRBV6-5 with TRBJ2-1; 12 bases are a match to TRBD1. The CDR3 is 14 amino acids. V lost 6 bases and J lost 6; bases outside the gene matches: 3. Per germline, CDR1 MNHEY and CDR2 SVGAGI. Here the CDR3 reads CASRPGQGANEQFF. The CDR3 region has the DNA TGTGCCAGCAGACCGGGACAGGGGGCCAATGAGCAGTTCTTC.

This clone was counted between two and nine times. The chain links TRBV20-1 to TRBJ1-4; D ambiguous. Deletions cut 6 bases from V and 8 bases from J, with 10 bases between. Germline loops: CDR1 DFQATT, CDR2 SNEGSKA (reference sequence). CDR3 length: 11 amino acids. The CDR3 here is CSAKSGEKLFF. DNA of the CDR3: TGCAGTGCCAAATCCGGGGAAAAACTGTTTTTT.

This sequence joins TRBV6-1 and TRBJ2-4; TRBD1 might be the D (5 bases). This CDR3 is built from 15 residues. The V gene's germline CDR1 is MNHNS and CDR2 SASEGT. The ends were cut back, 3 bases at V and 1 base at J, with 10 bases in the middle. The CDR3 DNA follows: TGTGCCAGCAGTGACAGGGCCGTGGCCAAAAACATTCAGTACTTC. This gives the protein CASSDRAVAKNIQYF.

This chain links TRBV7-7 with TRBJ2-3; no clear D. V lost 5 bases to trimming and J lost 5 bases, with 11 bases between them. The CDR3 spans 13 residues. The germline CDR1 and CDR2 sequences are SSHAT and FNYEAQ (reference sequence). CDR3 sequence: CASSLSALDTQYF. CDR3 coding DNA: TGTGCCAGCAGCCTCTCAGCTTTAGATACGCAGTATTTT.

V is TRBV7-6 and J is TRBJ2-3, with 8 bases fitting TRBD2. The CDR3 totals 16 residues. Looked up from germline, CDR1 is SGHVS and CDR2 is FNYEAQ. The V segment lost 2 bases and the J segment 6 bases; nucleotides outside the gene matches: 10. CDR3: CASSLSGRAGYDTQYF. In DNA, the CDR3 is TGTGCCAGCAGCTTATCCGGGAGGGCCGGATATGATACGCAGTATTTT. Full variable domain (rest looked up from reference TRBV7-6 and TRBJ2-3): GAGVSQSPRYKVTKRGQDVALRCDPISGHVSLYWYRQALGQGPEFLTYFNYEAQQDKSGLPNDRFSAERPEGSISTLTIQRTEQRDSAMYRCASSLSGRAGYDTQYFGPGTRLTVL.

This clone was detected only once. V gene TRBV28 combines with J gene TRBJ1-4; possibly TRBD1 for D (6 bases). Between the trimmed V and J ends, which lost 6 bases and 4 bases, there was a span of 12 bases. Germline V gene sequence: CDR1 MDHEN, CDR2 SYDVKM. The CDR3 has 14 residues. The CDR3 loop is CASRPGGGNEKLFF. CDR3 DNA sequence: TGTGCCAGCAGGCCGGGAGGGGGTAATGAAAAACTGTTTTTT.

The chain couples TRBV15 to TRBJ2-6, with 8 nucleotides matching TRBD1. V was clipped by 6 bases and J by 0 bases; unmatched bases: 4. This CDR3 is 16 amino acids long. Germline V gene lookup returns CDR1 LNHNV and CDR2 YYDKDF (reference sequence). CDR3 amino acids: CATRTGETSGANVLTF. The CDR3, as DNA: TGTGCCACCAGGACAGGGGAGACCTCTGGGGCCAACGTCCTGACTTTC.

The CDR3 DNA reads as TGTGCCTGGAGTGCCCCCAGGCCGGGCAAAAACATTCAGTACTTC. Translation gives CAWSAPRPGKNIQYF. V and J are TRBV30 and TRBJ2-4; D remains unclear. V dropped 1 base and J dropped 3 bases, with 13 bases sitting between them. Germline lookup yields CDR1 GTSNPN and CDR2 SVGIG (reference sequence). This CDR3 has 15 amino acids.

J is TRBJ1-4 and V is TRBV28; 7 bases match TRBD1. Trimming at V came to 5 bases and at J to 7 bases, leaving 16 bases not matched to a gene. Germline V lookup: CDR1 MDHEN, CDR2 SYDVKM. The CDR3 extends over 17 amino acids. DNA of the CDR3: TGTGCCAGCAGTCCTCAGGGATCAAGGGGGCGGGGTGAAAAACTGTTTTTT. It translates to CASSPQGSRGRGEKLFF.